This record covers a single TCR beta chain. The antigen is not known. The data stem from a study of stem cell transplantation in POMP-related autoinflammatory disease. Study details: Defective thymoproteasomes were hypothesized to impair CD8+ T-cell positive selection. Before transplant: CD4+ naive skewing, low CD8+ proportions, reduced cytokine secretion.

The V end was cut by 6 bases, the J end by 1 base, with 8 bases between. Germline V gene sequence: CDR1 SGHTA, CDR2 FQGNSA. The CDR3 spans 13 residues. Study-wide findings and caveats: Patients with PRAID showed a restricted number of unique TRB V-J gene pairings. A trend toward lower repertoire diversity and greater clonality appeared in every analyzed T-cell subset of PRAID patients.

Sequencing used immunoSEQ multiplex PCR; TCRdb keeps in-frame clones, though not all of them. The table lists about 68,000 clones, roughly 91% of them singletons. This sample comprised CD4+ T cells from PBMCs, obtained after stem cell transplantation. This receptor was taken from a human patient with POMP-related autoinflammation and immune dysregulation (PRAID). The graft donor may have contributed some T cells. The V call is TRBV7-2, the J call TRBJ2-3, with D possibly matching TRBD2 (6 bases). The CDR3 nucleotides are TGTGCCAGCAGTTGGGAGGGCACAGATACGCAGTATTTT. Translation: CASSWEGTDTQYF.